This TCR beta chain appears in the sequencing data of a study of cytomegalovirus exposure and HLA in healthy donors. The PCR employed 60 Vbeta primers together with 13 Jbeta primers. Measured with immunoSEQ multiplex PCR; TCRdb has only the in-frame clones, and not every one. The profile shows about 54,000 clones, roughly 84% of them singletons. The germline V and J ends were trimmed by 3 bases and 11 bases, with 20 bases remaining between them. The CDR3 has 15 amino acids. Looked up from germline, CDR1 is MDHEN and CDR2 is SYDVKM. This clonotype originated in a woman under 30 in good health and CMV-seronegative. The sequencing sample was made of PBMCs. This rearrangement joins TRBV28 to TRBJ1-5, with D possibly matching TRBD1 (5 bases). The CDR3 sequence: CASSFNPGWAKSQHF. For the CDR3, the DNA is TGTGCCAGCAGTTTTAACCCAGGGTGGGCGAAGTCCCAGCATTTT.